A single T cell receptor beta chain is shown here with its context. Antigen unknown. The record originates from a study of CD8+CD57+ T cells in acquired aplastic anemia. Study details: The mean DNA yield obtained from sorted CD4+ and CD8+ cells came to 3 to 3.5 ug. Study-level results: Any difference that existed in CD8+ Simpson's diversity between patients and controls was not significant.

The use of genomic DNA as template underpinned the TCR beta VDJ and CDR3 profiling. MiXCR was run by TCRdb on the reads, yielding one entry per CDR3 protein. The sample contains about 290,000 distinct CDR3 sequences, approximately 58% of which appear only once. Germline V gene sequence: CDR1 SGHVS, CDR2 FNYEAQ. V was trimmed by 5 bases and J by 2 bases, leaving 10 bases between them. This CDR3 region has 15 residues. Individuals selected for sequencing had exhibited CD8+CD57+ cell expansion on flow cytometry. Receipt of therapy had not occurred in any patient by the time of blood sampling. The TCR originated in a human donor with aplastic anemia. V usage is TRBV7-6 and J usage is TRBJ1-6; D possibly corresponds to TRBD1 (5 bases). The sample was sorted CD4+, CD8+, or CD8+CD57+ T cells (not recorded which) from PBMCs. This CDR3 is CASSRRQPYNSPLHF. The CDR3 DNA is TGTGCCAGCAGCCGGAGACAGCCCTATAATTCACCCCTCCACTTT.